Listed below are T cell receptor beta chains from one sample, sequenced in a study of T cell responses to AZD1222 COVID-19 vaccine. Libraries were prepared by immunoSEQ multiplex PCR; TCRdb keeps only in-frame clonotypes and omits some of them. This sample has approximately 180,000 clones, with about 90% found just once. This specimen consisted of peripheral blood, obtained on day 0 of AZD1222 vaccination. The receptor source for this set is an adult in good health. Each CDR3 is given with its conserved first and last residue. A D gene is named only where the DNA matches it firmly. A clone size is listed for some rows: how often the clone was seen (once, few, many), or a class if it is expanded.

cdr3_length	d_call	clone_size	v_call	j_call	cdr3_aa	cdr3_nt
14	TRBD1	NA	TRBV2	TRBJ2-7	CASSELTGAYEQYF	TGTGCCAGCAGTGAGCTGACAGGGGCTTACGAGCAGTACTTC
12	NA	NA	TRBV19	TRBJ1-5	CASSYSNQPQHF	TGTGCCAGTAGTTATAGCAATCAGCCCCAGCATTTT
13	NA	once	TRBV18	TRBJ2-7	CASSPTTMGEQYF	TGTGCCAGCTCACCAACAACTATGGGGGAGCAGTACTTC
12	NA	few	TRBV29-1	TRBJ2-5	CSVESELGTQYF	TGCAGCGTTGAATCTGAGCTGGGGACCCAGTACTTC
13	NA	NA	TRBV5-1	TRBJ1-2	CASSLNLPDGYTF	TGCGCCAGCAGCTTGAACTTACCAGATGGCTACACCTTC
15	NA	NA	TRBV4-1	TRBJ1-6	CASSQGQTQMPPLHF	TGCGCCAGCAGCCAGGGGCAGACCCAGATGCCACCCCTCCACTTT
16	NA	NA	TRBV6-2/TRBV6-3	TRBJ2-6	CASSYSKHSGANVLTF	TGTGCCAGCAGTTACTCGAAACATTCTGGGGCCAACGTCCTGACTTTC
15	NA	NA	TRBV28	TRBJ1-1	CASSLWAGGNTEAFF	TGTGCCAGCAGTTTATGGGCCGGGGGGAACACTGAAGCTTTCTTT
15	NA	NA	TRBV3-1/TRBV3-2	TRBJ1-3	CASSQGGGTGNTIYF	TGTGCCAGCAGCCAGGGGGGGGGCACTGGAAACACCATATATTTT
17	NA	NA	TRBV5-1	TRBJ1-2	CASSLLGTRGANYGYTF	TGCGCCAGCAGCTTGCTTGGAACCCGGGGGGCGAACTATGGCTACACCTTC
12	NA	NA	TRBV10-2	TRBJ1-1	CASSDREAEAFF	TGCGCCAGCAGTGACCGGGAGGCTGAAGCTTTCTTT
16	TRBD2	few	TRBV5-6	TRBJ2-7	CASSLAPGTIVYEQYF	TGTGCCAGCAGCTTGGCCCCGGGGACTATTGTCTACGAGCAGTACTTC
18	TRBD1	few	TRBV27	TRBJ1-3	CASSCLEVRGLSGNTIYF	TGTGCCAGCAGTTGTTTAGAGGTAAGGGGGCTATCTGGAAACACCATATATTTT
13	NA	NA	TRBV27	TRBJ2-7	CASSRSGRYEQYF	TGTGCCAGCAGTCGGAGCGGCCGCTACGAGCAGTACTTC
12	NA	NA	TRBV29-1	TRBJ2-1	CSVAPYQNEQFF	TGCAGCGTTGCCCCCTACCAGAATGAGCAGTTCTTC
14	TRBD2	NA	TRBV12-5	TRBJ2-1	CASGFIAGTDEQFF	TGTGCTAGTGGTTTCATAGCGGGAACGGATGAGCAGTTCTTC
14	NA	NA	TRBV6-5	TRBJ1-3	CASSSRGNGNTIYF	TGTGCCAGCAGTTCCAGGGGAAATGGAAACACCATATATTTT
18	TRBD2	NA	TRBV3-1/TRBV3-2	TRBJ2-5	CASSQPFGTSGREETQYF	TGTGCCAGCAGCCAACCCTTTGGGACTAGCGGGAGGGAGGAGACCCAGTACTTC
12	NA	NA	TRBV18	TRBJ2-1	CASSSPGNEQFF	TGTGCCAGCTCATCCCCAGGGAATGAGCAGTTCTTC
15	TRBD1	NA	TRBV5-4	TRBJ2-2	CASSLSGGRTGELFF	TGTGCCAGCAGCTTGTCAGGGGGCAGGACCGGGGAGCTGTTTTTT
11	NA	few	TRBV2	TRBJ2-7	CASVQNYEQYF	TGTGCCAGCGTCCAGAACTACGAGCAGTACTTC
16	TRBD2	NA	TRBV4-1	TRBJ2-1	CASSLSPSGGGNEQFF	TGCGCCAGCAGCCTATCTCCTAGCGGGGGGGGGAATGAGCAGTTCTTC